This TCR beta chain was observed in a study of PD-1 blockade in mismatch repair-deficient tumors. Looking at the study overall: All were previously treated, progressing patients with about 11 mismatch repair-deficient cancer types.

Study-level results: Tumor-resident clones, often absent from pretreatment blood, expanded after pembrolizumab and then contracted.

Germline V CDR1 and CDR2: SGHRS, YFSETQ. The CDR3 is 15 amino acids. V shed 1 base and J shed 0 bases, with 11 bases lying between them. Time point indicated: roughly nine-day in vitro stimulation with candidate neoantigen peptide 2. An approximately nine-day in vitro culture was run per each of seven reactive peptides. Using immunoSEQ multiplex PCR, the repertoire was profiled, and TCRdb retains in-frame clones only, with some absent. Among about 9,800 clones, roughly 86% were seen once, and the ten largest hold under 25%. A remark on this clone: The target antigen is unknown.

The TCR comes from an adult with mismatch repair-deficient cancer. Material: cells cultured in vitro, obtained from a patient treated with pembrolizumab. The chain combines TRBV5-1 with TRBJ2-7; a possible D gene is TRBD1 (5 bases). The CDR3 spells CASSLRQGSSYEQYF. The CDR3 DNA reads TGCGCCAGCAGCTTGAGGCAGGGAAGCTCCTACGAGCAGTACTTC.